The text below deals with one TCR beta chain. This entry is derived from a study of CD8 T cells in Susac syndrome. V was trimmed by 6 bases and J by 6 bases, leaving 9 bases between them. CDR1 is MNHEY, CDR2 SMNVEV, per germline (reference sequence). The CDR3 totals 12 residues. Reverse transcription of roughly 0.45 to 1 ug RNA used random hexamers. Via MiXCR, TCRdb re-called the immunoSEQ multiplex PCR reads, giving one row per CDR3 protein. Of roughly 200,000 distinct CDR3 sequences in the sample, just under 95% are singletons; the top ten hold more than 0.08%. The sample taken for sequencing was CD4+ T cells from PBMCs. This chain uses TRBV27 with TRBJ2-1; perhaps D is TRBD1 or TRBD2 (5 bases each). This receptor was taken from a human donor with Susac syndrome. The CDR3 DNA reads as TGTGCCAGCAGCCATGGGGGCAATGAGCAGTTCTTC. It translates to CASSHGGNEQFF.